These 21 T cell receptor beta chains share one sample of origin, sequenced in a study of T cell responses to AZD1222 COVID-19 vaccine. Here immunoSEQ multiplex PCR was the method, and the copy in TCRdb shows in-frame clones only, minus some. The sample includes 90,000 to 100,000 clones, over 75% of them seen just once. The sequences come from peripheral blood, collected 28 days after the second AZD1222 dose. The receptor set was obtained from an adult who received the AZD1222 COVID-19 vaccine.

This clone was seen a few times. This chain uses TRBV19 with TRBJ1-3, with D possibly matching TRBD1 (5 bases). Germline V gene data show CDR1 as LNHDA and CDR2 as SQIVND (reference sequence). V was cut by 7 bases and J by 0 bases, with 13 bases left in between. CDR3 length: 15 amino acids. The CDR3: CASTPSGHSGNTIYF. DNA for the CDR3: TGTGCCAGTACCCCATCCGGACACTCTGGAAACACCATATATTTT. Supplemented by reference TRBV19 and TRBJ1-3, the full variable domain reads DGGITQSPKYLFRKEGQNVTLSCEQNLNHDAMYWYRQDPGQGLRLIYYSQIVNDFQKGDIAEGYSVSREKKESFPLTVTSAQKNPTAFYLCASTPSGHSGNTIYFGEGSWLTVV.

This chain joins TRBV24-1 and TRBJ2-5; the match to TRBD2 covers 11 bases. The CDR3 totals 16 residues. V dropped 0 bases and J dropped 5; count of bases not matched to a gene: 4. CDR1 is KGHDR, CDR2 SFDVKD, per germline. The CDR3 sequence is CATSDLSLAGGETQYF. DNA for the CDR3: TGTGCCACCAGTGATTTGTCGCTAGCGGGAGGTGAGACCCAGTACTTC.

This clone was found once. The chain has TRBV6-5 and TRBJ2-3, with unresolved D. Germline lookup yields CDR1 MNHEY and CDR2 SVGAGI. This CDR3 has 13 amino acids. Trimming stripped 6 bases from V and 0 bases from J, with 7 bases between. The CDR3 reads CASRRSSTDTQYF. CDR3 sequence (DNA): TGTGCCAGCAGGAGGTCTAGCACAGATACGCAGTATTTT.

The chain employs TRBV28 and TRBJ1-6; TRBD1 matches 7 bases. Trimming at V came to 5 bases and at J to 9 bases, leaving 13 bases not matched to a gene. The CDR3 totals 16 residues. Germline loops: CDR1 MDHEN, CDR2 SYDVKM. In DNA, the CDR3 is TGTGCCAGCAGTCGCTCGGGACAGAAGCGTAGTTCACCCCTCCACTTT. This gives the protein CASSRSGQKRSSPLHF.

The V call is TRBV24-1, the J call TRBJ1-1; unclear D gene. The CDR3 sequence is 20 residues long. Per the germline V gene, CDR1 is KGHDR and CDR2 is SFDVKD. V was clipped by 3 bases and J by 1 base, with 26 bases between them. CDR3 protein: CATSDQSAIGPLGWNTEAFF. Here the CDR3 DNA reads TGTGCCACCAGTGATCAATCCGCTATCGGCCCCCTAGGGTGGAACACTGAAGCTTTCTTT.

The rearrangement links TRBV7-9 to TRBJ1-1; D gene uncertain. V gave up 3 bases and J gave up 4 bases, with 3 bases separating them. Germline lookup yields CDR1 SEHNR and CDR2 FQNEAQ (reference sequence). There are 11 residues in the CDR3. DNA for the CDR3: TGTGCCAGCAGCTTTTTCACTGAAGCTTTCTTT. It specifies CASSFFTEAFF.

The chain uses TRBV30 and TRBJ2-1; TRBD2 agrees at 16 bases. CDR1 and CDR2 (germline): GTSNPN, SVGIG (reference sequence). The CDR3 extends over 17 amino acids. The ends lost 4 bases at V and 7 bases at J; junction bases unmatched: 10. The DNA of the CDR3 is TGTGCCTGGATGGAGGGACTAGCGGGAGGGTATGGGAATGAGCAGTTCTTC. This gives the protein CAWMEGLAGGYGNEQFF.

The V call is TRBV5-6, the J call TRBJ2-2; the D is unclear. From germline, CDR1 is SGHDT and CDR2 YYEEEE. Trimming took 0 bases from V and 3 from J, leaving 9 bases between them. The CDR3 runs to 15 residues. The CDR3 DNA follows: TGTGCCAGCAGCTTGGCCGACCGCTACACCGGGGAGCTGTTTTTT. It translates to CASSLADRYTGELFF. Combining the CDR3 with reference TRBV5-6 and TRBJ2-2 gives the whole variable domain DAGVTQSPTHLIKTRGQQVTLRCSPKSGHDTVSWYQQALGQGPQFIFQYYEEEERQRGNFPDRFSGHQFPNYSSELNVNALLLGDSALYLCASSLADRYTGELFFGEGSRLTVL.

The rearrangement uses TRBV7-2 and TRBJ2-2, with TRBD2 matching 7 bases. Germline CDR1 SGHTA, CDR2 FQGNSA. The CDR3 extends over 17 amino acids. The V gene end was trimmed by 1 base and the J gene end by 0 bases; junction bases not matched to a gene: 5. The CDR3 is CASSLVALAANTGELFF. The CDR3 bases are TGTGCCAGCAGCTTAGTAGCGCTAGCGGCGAACACCGGGGAGCTGTTTTTT. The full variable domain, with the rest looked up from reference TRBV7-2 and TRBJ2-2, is GAGVSQSPSNKVTEKGKDVELRCDPISGHTALYWYRQSLGQGLEFLIYFQGNSAPDKSGLPSDRFSAERTGGSVSTLTIQRTQQEDSAVYLCASSLVALAANTGELFFGEGSRLTVL.

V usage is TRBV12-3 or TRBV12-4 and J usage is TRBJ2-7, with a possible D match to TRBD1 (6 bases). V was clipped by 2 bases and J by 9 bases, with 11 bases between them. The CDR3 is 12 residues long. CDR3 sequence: CASSLRLGGQYF. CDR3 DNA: TGTGCCAGCAGTTTAAGGTTAGGGGGGCAGTACTTC.

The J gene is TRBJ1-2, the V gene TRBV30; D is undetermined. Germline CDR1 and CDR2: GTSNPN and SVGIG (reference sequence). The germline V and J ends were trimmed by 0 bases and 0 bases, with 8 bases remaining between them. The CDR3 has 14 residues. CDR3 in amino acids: CAWSVIGTNYGYTF. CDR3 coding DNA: TGTGCCTGGAGTGTGATAGGAACTAACTATGGCTACACCTTC.

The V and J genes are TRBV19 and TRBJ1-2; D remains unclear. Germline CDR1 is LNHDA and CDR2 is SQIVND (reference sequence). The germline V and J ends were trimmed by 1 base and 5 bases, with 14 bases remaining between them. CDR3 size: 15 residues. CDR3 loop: CASSIGSRRAYGYTF. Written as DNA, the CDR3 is TGTGCCAGTAGTATAGGTTCCCGCCGGGCGTATGGCTACACCTTC.

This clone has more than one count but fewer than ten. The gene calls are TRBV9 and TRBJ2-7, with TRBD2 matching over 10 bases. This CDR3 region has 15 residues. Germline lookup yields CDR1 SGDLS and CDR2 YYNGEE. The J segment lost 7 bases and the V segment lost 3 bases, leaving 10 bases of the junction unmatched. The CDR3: CASSAQAGGPWEQYF. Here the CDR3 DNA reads TGTGCCAGCAGCGCCCAAGCGGGAGGGCCGTGGGAGCAGTACTTC.

The CDR3 DNA follows: TGTGCCAGCAGCTTGTTGGGGGGCGGTCGTACGGACATTCAGTACTTC. It codes for CASSLLGGGRTDIQYF. This chain connects TRBV5-6 to TRBJ2-4; D is tentatively TRBD1 or TRBD2 (6 bases each). The CDR3 totals 16 residues. Trimming took 1 base from V and 8 from J, leaving 19 bases between them. Germline assignment: CDR1 SGHDT and CDR2 YYEEEE.

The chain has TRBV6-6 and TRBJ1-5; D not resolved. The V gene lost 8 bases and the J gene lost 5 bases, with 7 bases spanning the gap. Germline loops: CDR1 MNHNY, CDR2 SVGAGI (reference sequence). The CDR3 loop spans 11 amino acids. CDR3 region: CASRRHQPQHF. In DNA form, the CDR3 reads TGTGCCAGCCGCCGGCATCAGCCCCAGCATTTT.

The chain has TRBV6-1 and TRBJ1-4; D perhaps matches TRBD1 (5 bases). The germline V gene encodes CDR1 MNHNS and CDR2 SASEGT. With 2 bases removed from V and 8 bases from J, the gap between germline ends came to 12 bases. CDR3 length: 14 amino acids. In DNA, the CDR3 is TGTGCCAGCAGTGAATCAGGGAGGCACGAAAAACTGTTTTTT. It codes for CASSESGRHEKLFF.

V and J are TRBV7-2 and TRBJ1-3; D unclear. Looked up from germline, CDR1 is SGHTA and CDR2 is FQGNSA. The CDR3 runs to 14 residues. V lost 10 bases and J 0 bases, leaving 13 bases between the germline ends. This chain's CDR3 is CATQRGSSGNTIYF. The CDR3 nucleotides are TGTGCCACCCAACGCGGGAGCTCTGGAAACACCATATATTTT.

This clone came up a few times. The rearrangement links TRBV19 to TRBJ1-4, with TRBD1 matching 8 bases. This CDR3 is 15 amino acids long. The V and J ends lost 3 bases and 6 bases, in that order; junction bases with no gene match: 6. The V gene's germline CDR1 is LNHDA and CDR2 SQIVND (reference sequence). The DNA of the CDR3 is TGTGCCAGTAGTATGGGGGACAGGCGATATGAAAAACTGTTTTTT. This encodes CASSMGDRRYEKLFF. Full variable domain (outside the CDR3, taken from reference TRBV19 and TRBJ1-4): DGGITQSPKYLFRKEGQNVTLSCEQNLNHDAMYWYRQDPGQGLRLIYYSQIVNDFQKGDIAEGYSVSREKKESFPLTVTSAQKNPTAFYLCASSMGDRRYEKLFFGSGTQLSVL.

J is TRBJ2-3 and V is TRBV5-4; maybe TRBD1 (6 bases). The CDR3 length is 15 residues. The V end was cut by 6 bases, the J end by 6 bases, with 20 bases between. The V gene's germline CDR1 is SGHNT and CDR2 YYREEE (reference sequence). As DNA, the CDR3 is TGTGCCAGCAACCAGGACAGCCTTGGGATGGATACGCAGTATTTT. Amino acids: CASNQDSLGMDTQYF.

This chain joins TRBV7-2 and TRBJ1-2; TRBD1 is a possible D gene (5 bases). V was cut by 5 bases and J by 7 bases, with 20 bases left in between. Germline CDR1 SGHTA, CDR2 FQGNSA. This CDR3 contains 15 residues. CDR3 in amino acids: CASSIYPVQGVGYTF. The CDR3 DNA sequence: TGTGCCAGCAGCATCTACCCAGTCCAGGGAGTTGGCTACACCTTC.

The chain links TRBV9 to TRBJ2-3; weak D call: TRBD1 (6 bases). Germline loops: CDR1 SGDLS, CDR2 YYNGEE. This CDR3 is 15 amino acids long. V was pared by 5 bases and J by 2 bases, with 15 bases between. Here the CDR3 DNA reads TGTGCCAGCAGGTCTCAGGGGAGTGCCACAGATACGCAGTATTTT. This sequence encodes CASRSQGSATDTQYF.